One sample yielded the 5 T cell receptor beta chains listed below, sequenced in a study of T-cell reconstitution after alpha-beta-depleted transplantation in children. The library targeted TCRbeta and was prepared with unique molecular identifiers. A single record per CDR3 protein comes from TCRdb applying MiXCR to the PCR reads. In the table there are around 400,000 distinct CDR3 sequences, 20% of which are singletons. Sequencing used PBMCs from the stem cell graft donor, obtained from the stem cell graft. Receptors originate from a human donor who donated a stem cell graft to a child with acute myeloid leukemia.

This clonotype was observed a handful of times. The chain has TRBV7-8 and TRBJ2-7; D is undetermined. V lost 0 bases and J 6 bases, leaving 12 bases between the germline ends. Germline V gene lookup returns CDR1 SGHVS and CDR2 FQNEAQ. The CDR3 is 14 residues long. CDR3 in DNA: TGTGCCAGCAGCTTAGCCCCCTACTGGCCCGAGCAGTACTTC. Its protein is CASSLAPYWPEQYF. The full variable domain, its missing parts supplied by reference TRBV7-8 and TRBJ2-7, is GAGVSQSPRYKVAKRGQDVALRCDPISGHVSLFWYQQALGQGPEFLTYFQNEAQLDKSGLPSDRFFAERPEGSVSTLKIQRTQQEDSAVYLCASSLAPYWPEQYFGPGTRLTVT.

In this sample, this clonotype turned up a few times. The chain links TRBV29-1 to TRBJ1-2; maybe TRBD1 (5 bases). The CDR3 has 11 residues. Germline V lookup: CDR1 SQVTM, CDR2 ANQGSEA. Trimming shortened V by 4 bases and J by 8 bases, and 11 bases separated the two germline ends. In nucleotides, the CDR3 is TGCAGCGTTGCCGGGACTATGGGCTACACCTTC. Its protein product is CSVAGTMGYTF.

The CDR3 sequence is CASSSLGGPPYGYTF. The CDR3 nucleotides are TGTGCCAGCAGCTCCTTGGGGGGACCGCCCTATGGCTACACCTTC. The chain recombines TRBV5-6 with TRBJ1-2; tentatively, D is TRBD1 (5 bases). V was pared by 3 bases and J by 4 bases, with 16 bases between. The germline gives CDR1 SGHDT, CDR2 YYEEEE. The CDR3 totals 15 residues.

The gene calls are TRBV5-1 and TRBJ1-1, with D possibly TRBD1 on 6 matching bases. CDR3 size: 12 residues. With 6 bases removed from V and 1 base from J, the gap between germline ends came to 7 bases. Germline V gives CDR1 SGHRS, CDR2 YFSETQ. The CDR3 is CASTDRNTEAFF. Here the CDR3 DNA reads TGCGCCAGCACGGACAGGAACACTGAAGCTTTCTTT.

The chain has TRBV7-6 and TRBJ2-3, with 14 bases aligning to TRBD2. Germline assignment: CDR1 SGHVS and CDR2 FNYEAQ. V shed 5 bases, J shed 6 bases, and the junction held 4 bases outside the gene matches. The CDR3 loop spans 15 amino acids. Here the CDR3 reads CASSTGLAGVDTQYF. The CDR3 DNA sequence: TGTGCCAGCAGCACGGGACTAGCGGGAGTGGATACGCAGTATTTT.